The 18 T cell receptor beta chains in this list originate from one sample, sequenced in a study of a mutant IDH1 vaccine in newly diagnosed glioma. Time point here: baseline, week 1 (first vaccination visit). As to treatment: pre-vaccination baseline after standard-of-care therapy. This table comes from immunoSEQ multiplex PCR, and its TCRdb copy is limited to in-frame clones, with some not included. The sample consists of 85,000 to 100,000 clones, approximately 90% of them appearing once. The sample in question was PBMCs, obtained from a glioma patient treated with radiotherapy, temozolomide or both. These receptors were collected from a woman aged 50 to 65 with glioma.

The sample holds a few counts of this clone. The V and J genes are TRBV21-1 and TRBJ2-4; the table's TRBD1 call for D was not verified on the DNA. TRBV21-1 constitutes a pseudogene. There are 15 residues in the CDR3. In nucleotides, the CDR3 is TGTGCCAGCAGCCAGATAGGACAGGGGGGTGGCATTCAGTACTTC. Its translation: CASSQIGQGGGIQYF.

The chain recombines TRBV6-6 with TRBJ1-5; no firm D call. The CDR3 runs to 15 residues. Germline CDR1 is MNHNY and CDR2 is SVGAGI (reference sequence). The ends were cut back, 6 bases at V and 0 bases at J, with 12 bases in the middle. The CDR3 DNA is TGTGCCAGCAGACTACGTGACCATAGCAATCAGCCCCAGCATTTT. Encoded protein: CASRLRDHSNQPQHF.

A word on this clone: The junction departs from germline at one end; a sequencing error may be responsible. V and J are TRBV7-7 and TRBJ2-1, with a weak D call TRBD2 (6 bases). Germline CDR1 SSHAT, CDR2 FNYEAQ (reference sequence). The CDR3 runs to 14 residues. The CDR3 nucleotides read TGTGCTAGCAGCTATAGCGGAGCCCCGAATGAGCAGTTCTTC. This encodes CASSYSGAPNEQFF.

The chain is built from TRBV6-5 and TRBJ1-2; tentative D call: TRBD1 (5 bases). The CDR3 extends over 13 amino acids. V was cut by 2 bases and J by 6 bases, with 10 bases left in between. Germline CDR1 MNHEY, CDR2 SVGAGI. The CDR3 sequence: CASSYEDRDGYTF. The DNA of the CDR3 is TGTGCCAGCAGTTACGAAGACAGAGATGGCTACACCTTC.

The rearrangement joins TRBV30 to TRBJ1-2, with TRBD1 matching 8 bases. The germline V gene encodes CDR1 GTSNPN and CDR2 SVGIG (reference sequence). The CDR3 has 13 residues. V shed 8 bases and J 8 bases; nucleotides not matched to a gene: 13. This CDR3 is CARTTQGAGGYTF. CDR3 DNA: TGTGCCCGGACTACCCAGGGGGCTGGAGGCTACACCTTC.

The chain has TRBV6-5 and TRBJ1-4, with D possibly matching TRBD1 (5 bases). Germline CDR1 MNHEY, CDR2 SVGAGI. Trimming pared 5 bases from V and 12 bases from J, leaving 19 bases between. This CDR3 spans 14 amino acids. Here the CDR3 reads CASSARVGAGELFF. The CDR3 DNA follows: TGTGCCAGCAGTGCCCGAGTAGGGGCTGGGGAACTGTTTTTT.

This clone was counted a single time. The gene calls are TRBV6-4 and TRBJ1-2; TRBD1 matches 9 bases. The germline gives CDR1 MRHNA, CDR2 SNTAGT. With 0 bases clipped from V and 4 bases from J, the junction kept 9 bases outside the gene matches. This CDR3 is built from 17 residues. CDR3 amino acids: CASSDSRGGQGSYGYTF. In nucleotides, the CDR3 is TGTGCCAGCAGTGACTCGAGGGGGGGACAGGGTAGCTATGGCTACACCTTC.

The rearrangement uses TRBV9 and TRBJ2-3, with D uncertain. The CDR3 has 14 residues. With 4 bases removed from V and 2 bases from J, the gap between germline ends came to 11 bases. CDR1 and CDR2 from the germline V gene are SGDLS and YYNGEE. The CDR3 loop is CASSLLKITDTQYF. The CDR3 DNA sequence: TGTGCCAGCAGCCTTCTTAAAATCACAGATACGCAGTATTTT.

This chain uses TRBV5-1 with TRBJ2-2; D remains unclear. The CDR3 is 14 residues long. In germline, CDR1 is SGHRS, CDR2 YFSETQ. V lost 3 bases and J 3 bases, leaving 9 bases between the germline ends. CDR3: CASSSLGDTGELFF. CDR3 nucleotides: TGCGCCAGCAGCTCCCTAGGCGACACCGGGGAGCTGTTTTTT.

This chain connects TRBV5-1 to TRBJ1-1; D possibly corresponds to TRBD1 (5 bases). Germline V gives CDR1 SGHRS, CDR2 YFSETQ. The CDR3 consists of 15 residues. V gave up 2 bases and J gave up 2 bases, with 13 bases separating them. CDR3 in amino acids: CASSLRTGGNTEAFF. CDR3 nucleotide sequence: TGCGCCAGCAGCTTACGAACCGGGGGAAACACTGAAGCTTTCTTT.

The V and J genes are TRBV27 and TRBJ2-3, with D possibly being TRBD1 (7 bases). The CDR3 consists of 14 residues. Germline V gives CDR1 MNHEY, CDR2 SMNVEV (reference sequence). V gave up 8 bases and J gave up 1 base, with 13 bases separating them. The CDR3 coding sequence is TGTGCCAGCGGACTCAGGGGGGGCACAGATACGCAGTATTTT. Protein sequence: CASGLRGGTDTQYF.

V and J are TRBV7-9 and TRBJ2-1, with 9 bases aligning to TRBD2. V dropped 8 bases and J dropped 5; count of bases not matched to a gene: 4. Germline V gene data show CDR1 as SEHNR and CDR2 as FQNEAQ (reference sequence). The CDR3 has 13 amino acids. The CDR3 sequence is CASWGGRDNEQFF. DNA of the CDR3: TGTGCCAGCTGGGGCGGGAGGGACAATGAGCAGTTCTTC.

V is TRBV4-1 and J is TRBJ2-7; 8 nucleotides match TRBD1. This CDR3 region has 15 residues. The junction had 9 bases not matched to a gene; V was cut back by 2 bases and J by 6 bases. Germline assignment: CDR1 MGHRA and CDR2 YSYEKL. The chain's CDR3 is CASSQRGQDPIEQYF. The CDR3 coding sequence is TGCGCCAGCAGCCAACGGGGACAGGACCCCATCGAGCAGTACTTC.

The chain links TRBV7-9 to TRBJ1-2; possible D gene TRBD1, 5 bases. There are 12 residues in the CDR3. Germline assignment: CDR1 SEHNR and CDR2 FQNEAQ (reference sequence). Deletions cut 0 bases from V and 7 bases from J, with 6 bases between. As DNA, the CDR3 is TGTGCCAGCAGCTTAGCCCAGGGTGGCTACACCTTC. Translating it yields CASSLAQGGYTF.

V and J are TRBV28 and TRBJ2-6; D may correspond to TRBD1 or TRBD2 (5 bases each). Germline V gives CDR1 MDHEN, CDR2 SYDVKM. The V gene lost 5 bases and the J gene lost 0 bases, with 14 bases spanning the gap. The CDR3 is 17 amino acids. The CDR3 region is CASSILGTASGANVLTF. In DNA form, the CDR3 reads TGTGCCAGCAGTATCCTTGGGACCGCCTCTGGGGCCAACGTCCTGACTTTC.

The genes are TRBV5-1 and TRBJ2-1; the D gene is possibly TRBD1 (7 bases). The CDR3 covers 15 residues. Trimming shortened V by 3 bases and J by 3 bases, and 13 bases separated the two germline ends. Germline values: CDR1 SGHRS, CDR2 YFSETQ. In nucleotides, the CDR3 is TGCGCCAGCAGCTCGGCGGGACAGAACTACAATGAGCAGTTCTTC. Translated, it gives CASSSAGQNYNEQFF.

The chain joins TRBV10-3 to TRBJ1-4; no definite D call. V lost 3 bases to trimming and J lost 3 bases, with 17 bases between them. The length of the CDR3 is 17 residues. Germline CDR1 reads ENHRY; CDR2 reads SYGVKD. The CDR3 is CAISDFGLSVANEKLFF. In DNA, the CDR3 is TGTGCCATCAGTGATTTTGGCTTGTCGGTCGCTAATGAAAAACTGTTTTTT.

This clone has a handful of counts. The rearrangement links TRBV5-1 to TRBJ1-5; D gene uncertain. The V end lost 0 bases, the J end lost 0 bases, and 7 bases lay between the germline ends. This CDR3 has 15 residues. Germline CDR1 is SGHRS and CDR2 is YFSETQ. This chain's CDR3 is CASSLGVDSNQPQHF. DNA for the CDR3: TGCGCCAGCAGCTTGGGGGTCGATAGCAATCAGCCCCAGCATTTT.